A selection of T cell receptor beta chains follows, all from one sample in a study of breast tumors, draining lymph nodes, adjacent tissues. TCRdb processed the multiplex PCR reads anew with MiXCR; each CDR3 protein has one entry. The sample yields fewer than 200,000 distinct CDR3 sequences, about 34% seen once. The specimen sequenced was axillary lymph node tissue. These receptors all come from a female donor with breast cancer. Some clones in this sample may be carry-over from other donors' samples. CDR3s include the opening cysteine and the closing phenylalanine or tryptophan. Clone size is not always given. Where it is, it says once, few, many or a class for expanded clones.

j_call,v_call,clone_size,cdr3_aa
TRBJ2-5,TRBV24-1,many,CATSDRGGAGQQETQYF
TRBJ1-2,TRBV14,many,CASSQKSAKTGVNYGYTF
TRBJ1-5,TRBV19,many,CASNDRSVQPQHF
TRBJ1-2,TRBV10-3,.,CAISESRPSRQQTNYGYTF
TRBJ1-5,TRBV4-1,many,CASSPGTPNQPQHF
TRBJ1-5,TRBV5-1,many,CASSGTGMEPQHF
TRBJ2-3,TRBV24-1,many,CATSDLQDTQYF
TRBJ2-3,TRBV9,.,CASRGTTGGITDTQYF
TRBJ2-1,TRBV10-1,many,CASSETTGLAGVSRRNEQFF
TRBJ2-7,TRBV7-3,many,CASSFGQGDEQYF
TRBJ2-1,TRBV3-1,many,CASSQHSGTGYNEQFF
TRBJ2-1,TRBV10-3,many,CAISESRGGYNEQFF
TRBJ1-2,TRBV16,many,CASSLNRAGGYTF
TRBJ1-2,TRBV11-2,many,CASSLGAGTGYTF
TRBJ1-1,TRBV7-9,few,CASSLAGQRMNTEAFF
TRBJ1-5,TRBV4-3,many,CASSQDRESNQPQHF
TRBJ1-4,TRBV5-1,many,CASSLDRPNEKLFF
TRBJ2-6,TRBV6-6,many,CASSHSPGNSGANVLTF
TRBJ2-3,TRBV4-1,many,CASSQGDSYTQYF
TRBJ2-6,TRBV27,many,CASTNHGVAGANVLTF
TRBJ1-2,TRBV6-5,.,CASSYTEDYGYTF
TRBJ2-7,TRBV7-2,many,CASSLKGVSYEQYF
TRBJ2-3,TRBV7-2,.,CASSPQRGDTQYF
TRBJ2-7,TRBV5-6,many,CASSLAGPSEQYF
TRBJ2-7,TRBV5-4,many,CASSKGGREQYF
TRBJ2-1,TRBV11-1,many,CASSPREISFYNEQFF
TRBJ1-2,TRBV10-3,once,CAISESRTKGNGYTF
TRBJ2-6,TRBV7-2,.,CASSLGQYSGANVLTF
TRBJ2-7,TRBV19,many,CASSIASEQYF
TRBJ2-5,TRBV6-4,.,CASSGQGGPDETQYF
TRBJ2-5,TRBV12-3/TRBV12-4,many,CASNEAWRGLDRETQYF
TRBJ2-7,TRBV5-1,.,CASSSAGHSSYEQYF
TRBJ2-5,TRBV12-3/TRBV12-4,few,CARSLGETQYF
TRBJ2-2,TRBV5-1,.,CASSSQTSGRAGELFF
TRBJ2-3,TRBV2,many,CASSDWDFTDTQYF
TRBJ2-3,TRBV24-1,many,CATSEATSTDTQYF
TRBJ1-5,TRBV28,many,CASTSLSGNARQHF
TRBJ2-6,TRBV6-2/TRBV6-3,.,CASIHPGGGYGANVLTF
TRBJ2-5,TRBV27,many,CASSLRVWETQYF
TRBJ1-2,TRBV20-1,.,CSASATEAF
TRBJ2-5,TRBV15,many,CATSRGGGRGLQETQYF
TRBJ1-2,TRBV29-1,.,CSARAGAWGYPF
TRBJ1-2,TRBV7-3,many,CASRYPRPRYGYTF
TRBJ2-2,TRBV25-1,many,CASSILGIANTGELFF
TRBJ1-2,TRBV19,few,CASSIATGVGYTF
TRBJ1-3,TRBV5-1,many,CASSLATENTIYF
TRBJ2-5,TRBV20-1,.,CSGGAGRNQETQYF
TRBJ1-5,TRBV19,many,CASSPGRVGNQPQHF